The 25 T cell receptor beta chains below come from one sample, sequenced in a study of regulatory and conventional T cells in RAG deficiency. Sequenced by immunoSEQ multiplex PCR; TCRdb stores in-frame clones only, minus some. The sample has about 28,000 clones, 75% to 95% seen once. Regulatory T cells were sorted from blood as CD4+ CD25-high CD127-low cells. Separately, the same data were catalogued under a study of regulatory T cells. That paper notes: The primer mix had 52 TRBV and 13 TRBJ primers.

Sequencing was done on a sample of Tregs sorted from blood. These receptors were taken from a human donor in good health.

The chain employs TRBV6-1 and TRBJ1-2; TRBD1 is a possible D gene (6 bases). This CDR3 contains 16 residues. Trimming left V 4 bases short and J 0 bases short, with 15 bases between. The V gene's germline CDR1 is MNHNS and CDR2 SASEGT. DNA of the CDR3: TGTGCCAGCAGTGGACAGGCCCCGAGGGCTAACTATGGCTACACCTTC. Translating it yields CASSGQAPRANYGYTF.

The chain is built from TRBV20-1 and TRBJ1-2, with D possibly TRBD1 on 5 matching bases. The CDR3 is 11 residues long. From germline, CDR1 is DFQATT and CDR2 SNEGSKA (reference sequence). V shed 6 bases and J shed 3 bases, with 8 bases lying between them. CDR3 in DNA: TGCAGTGCGGGGGGGGACTATGGCTACACCTTC. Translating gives CSAGGDYGYTF.

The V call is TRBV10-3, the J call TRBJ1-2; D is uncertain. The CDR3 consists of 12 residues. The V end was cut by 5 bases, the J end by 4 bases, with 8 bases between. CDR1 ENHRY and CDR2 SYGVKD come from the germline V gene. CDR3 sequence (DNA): TGTGCCATCAGTCACGGCGCCTATGGCTACACCTTC. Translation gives CAISHGAYGYTF.

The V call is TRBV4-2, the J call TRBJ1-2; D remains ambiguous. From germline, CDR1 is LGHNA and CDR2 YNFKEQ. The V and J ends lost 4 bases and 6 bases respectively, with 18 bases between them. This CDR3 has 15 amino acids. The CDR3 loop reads CASSLQPGSEDGYTF. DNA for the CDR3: TGTGCCAGCAGCCTACAACCCGGGAGCGAGGATGGCTACACCTTC.

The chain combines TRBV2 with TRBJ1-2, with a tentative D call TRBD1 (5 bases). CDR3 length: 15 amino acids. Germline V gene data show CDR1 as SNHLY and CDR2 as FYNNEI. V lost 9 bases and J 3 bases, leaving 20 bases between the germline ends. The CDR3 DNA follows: TGTGCCAGTATCGCGACCGTAATCAGGGACTATGGCTACACCTTC. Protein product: CASIATVIRDYGYTF.

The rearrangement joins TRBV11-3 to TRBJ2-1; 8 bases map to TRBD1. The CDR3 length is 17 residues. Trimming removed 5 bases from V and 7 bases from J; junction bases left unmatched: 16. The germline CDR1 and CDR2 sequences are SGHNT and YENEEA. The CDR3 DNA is TGTGCCAGCAGCCCTGGCCCCGGACAGGGCGGGTTGAATGAGCAGTTCTTC. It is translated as CASSPGPGQGGLNEQFF.

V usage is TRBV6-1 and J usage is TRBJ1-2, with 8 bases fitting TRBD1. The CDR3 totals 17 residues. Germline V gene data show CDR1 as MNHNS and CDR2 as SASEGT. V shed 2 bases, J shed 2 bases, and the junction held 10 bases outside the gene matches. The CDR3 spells CASSERTGSKGNYGYTF. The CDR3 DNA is TGTGCCAGCAGTGAACGGACAGGGTCGAAAGGAAACTATGGCTACACCTTC.

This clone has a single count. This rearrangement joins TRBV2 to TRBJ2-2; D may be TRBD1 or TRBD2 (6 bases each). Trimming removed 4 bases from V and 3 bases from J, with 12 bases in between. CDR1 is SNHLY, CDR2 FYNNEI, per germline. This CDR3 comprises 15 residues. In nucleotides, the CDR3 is TGTGCCAGCAGTGTAGCCGGGGGCGACACCGGGGAGCTGTTTTTT. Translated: CASSVAGGDTGELFF.

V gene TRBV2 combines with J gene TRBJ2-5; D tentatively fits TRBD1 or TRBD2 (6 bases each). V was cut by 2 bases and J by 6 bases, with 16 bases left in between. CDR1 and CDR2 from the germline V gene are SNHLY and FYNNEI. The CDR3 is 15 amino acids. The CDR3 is CASSEMWGRGKTQYF. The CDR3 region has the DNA TGTGCCAGCAGTGAAATGTGGGGGCGCGGGAAGACCCAGTACTTC.

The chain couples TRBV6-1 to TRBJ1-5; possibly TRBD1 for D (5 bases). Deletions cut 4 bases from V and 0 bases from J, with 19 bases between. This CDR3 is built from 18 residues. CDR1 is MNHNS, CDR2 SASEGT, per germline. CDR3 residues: CASSVGVVKRYSNQPQHF. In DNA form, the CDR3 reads TGTGCCAGCAGTGTAGGGGTAGTTAAGAGGTATAGCAATCAGCCCCAGCATTTT.

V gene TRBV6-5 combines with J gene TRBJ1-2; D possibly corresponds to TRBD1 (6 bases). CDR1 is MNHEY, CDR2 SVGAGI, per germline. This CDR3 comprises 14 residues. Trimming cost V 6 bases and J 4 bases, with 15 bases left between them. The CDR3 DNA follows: TGTGCCAGCAGCCTTCAACAGGGAACCTATGGCTACACCTTC. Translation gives CASSLQQGTYGYTF.

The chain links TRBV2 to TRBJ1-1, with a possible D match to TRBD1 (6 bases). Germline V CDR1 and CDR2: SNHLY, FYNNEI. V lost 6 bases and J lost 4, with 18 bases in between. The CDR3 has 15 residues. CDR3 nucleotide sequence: TGTGCCAGCAGGCGACAGTCCCCCAGGGGCACTGAAGCTTTCTTT. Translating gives CASRRQSPRGTEAFF.

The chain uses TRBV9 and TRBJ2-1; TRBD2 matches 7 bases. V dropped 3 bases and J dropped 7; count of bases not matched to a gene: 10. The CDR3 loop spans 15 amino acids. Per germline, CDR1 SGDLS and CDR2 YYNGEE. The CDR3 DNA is TGTGCCAGCAGCGCCAAAGCGGGGCTCGCTAATGAGCAGTTCTTC. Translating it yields CASSAKAGLANEQFF. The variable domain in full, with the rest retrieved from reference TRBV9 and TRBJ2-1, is DSGVTQTPKHLITATGQRVTLRCSPRSGDLSVYWYQQSLDQGLQFLIQYYNGEERAKGNILERFSAQQFPDLHSELNLSSLELGDSALYFCASSAKAGLANEQFFGPGTRLTVL.

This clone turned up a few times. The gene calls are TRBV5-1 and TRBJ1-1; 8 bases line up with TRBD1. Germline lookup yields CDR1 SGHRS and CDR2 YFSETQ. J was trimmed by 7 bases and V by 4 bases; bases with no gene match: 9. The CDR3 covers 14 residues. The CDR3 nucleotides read TGCGCCAGCAGCCCTTACCTTGACAGGGGTGAAGCTTTCTTT. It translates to CASSPYLDRGEAFF. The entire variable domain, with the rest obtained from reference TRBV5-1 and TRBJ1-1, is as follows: KAGVTQTPRYLIKTRGQQVTLSCSPISGHRSVSWYQQTPGQGLQFLFEYFSETQRNKGNFPGRFSGRQFSNSRSEMNVSTLELGDSALYLCASSPYLDRGEAFFGQGTRLTVV.

The CDR3 DNA follows: TGCGCCAGCAGCCAGATAGGGACTAGGCCCTACAATGAGCAGTTCTTC. Protein: CASSQIGTRPYNEQFF. The chain recombines TRBV4-1 with TRBJ2-1; the match to TRBD2 covers 8 bases. This CDR3 contains 16 residues. Germline V lookup: CDR1 MGHRA, CDR2 YSYEKL. With 3 bases clipped from V and 2 bases from J, the junction kept 6 bases outside the gene matches.

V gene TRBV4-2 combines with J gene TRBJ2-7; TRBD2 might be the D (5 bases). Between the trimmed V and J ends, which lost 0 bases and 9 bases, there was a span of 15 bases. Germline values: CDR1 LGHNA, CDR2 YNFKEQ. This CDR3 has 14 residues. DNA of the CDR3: TGTGCCAGCAGCCAAGAGGTACGAGGGTCGGTGCAGTACTTC. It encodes CASSQEVRGSVQYF.

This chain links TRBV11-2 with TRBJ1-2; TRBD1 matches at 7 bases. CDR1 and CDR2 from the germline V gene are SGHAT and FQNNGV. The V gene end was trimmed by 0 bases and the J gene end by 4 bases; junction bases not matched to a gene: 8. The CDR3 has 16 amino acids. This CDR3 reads CASSLDPTGSGYGYTF. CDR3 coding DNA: TGTGCCAGCAGCTTAGACCCGACAGGGTCGGGCTATGGCTACACCTTC.

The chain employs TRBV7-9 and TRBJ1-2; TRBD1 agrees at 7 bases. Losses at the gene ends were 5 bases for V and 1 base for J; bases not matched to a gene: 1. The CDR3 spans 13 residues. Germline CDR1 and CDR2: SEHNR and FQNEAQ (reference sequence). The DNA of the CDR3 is TGTGCCAGCAGCCGGGACAGTAACTATGGCTACACCTTC. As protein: CASSRDSNYGYTF.

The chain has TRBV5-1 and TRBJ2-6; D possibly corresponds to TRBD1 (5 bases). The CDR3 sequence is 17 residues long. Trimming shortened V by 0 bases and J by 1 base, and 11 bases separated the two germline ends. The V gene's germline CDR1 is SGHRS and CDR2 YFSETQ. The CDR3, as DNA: TGCGCCAGCAGCTTGGTAGGGGCAATTTCTGGGGCCAACGTCCTGACTTTC. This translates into CASSLVGAISGANVLTF. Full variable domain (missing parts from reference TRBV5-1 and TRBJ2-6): KAGVTQTPRYLIKTRGQQVTLSCSPISGHRSVSWYQQTPGQGLQFLFEYFSETQRNKGNFPGRFSGRQFSNSRSEMNVSTLELGDSALYLCASSLVGAISGANVLTFGAGSRLTVL.

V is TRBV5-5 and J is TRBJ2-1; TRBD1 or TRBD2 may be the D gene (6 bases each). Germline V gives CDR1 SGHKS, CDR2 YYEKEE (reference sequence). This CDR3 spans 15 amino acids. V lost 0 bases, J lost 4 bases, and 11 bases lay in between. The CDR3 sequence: CASSLAGAPYNEQFF. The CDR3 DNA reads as TGTGCCAGCAGCTTGGCGGGGGCACCATACAATGAGCAGTTCTTC.

CDR3 in amino acids: CSADGTETQYF. For the CDR3, the DNA is TGCAGTGCTGATGGCACGGAGACCCAGTACTTC. V usage is TRBV20-1 and J usage is TRBJ2-5, with D hard to call. V lost 5 bases and J 5 bases, leaving 9 bases between the germline ends. Germline V CDR1 and CDR2: DFQATT, SNEGSKA (reference sequence). CDR3 size: 11 residues.

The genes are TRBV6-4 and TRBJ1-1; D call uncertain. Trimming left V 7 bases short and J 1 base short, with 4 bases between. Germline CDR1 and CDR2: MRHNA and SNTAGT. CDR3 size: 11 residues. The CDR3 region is CASTPNTEAFF. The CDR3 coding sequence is TGTGCCAGCACACCGAACACTGAAGCTTTCTTT.

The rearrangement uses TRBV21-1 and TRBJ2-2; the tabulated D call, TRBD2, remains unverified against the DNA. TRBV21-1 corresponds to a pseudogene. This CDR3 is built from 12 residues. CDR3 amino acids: CASSNRTGELFF. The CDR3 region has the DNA TGTGCCAGCAGCAACCGTACCGGGGAGCTGTTTTTT.

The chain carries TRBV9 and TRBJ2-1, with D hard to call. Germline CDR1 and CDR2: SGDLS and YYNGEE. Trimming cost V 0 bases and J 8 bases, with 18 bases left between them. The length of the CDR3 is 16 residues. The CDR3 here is CASSVVSRSDNDEQFF. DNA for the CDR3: TGTGCCAGCAGCGTAGTATCCCGGTCAGACAATGATGAGCAGTTCTTC.

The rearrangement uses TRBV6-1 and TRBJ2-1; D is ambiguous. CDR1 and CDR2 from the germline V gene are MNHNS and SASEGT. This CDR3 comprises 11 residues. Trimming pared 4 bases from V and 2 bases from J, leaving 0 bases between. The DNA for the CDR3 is TGTGCCAGCAGTGCCTACAATGAGCAGTTCTTC. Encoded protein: CASSAYNEQFF.